Shown below are 25 T cell receptor beta chains from a single sample sequenced in a study of early T cells in non-severe SARS-CoV-2 infection. TCRdb fed the 5' RACE reads into MiXCR, producing one record per CDR3 protein. This sample yields over 60,000 distinct CDR3 sequences, of which 9.5% to 13% are seen a single time; 6% to 8% belongs to the top ten. The source was whole blood, collected at baseline. These receptors were collected from an adult who was a healthcare worker with PCR-confirmed SARS-CoV-2 infection or an uninfected control (not recorded which).

V and J are TRBV11-1 and TRBJ2-2, with TRBD2 identical over 12 bases. After removal of 8 bases from V and 2 bases from J, the junction contained 6 bases not matched to a gene. Germline CDR1 and CDR2: SGHAT and FQDESV (reference sequence). The CDR3 consists of 16 residues. CDR3 bases: TGTGCCAGCCGGCCTAGCGGGGGGGACAACACCGGGGAGCTGTTTTTT. Its protein is CASRPSGGDNTGELFF.

This clonotype was counted only a few times. The genes are TRBV2 and TRBJ2-5, with 7 positions matching TRBD2. The germline CDR1 and CDR2 sequences are SNHLY and FYNNEI. J lost 2 bases, V lost 4 bases, and 7 bases had no gene match. This CDR3 has 15 residues. The CDR3 sequence: CASSALIGGQETQYF. CDR3 coding DNA: TGTGCCAGCAGTGCGCTTATCGGGGGGCAAGAGACCCAGTACTTC. Complete variable domain (other parts from reference TRBV2 and TRBJ2-5): EPEVTQTPSHQVTQMGQEVILRCVPISNHLYFYWYRQILGQKVEFLVSFYNNEISEKSEIFDDQFSVERPDGSNFTLKIRSTKLEDSAMYFCASSALIGGQETQYFGPGTRLLVL.

This clonotype was counted many times. J is TRBJ2-7 and V is TRBV28; 9 bases are shared with TRBD1. V gave up 8 bases and J gave up 7 bases; unmatched junction bases: 12. Germline V lookup: CDR1 MDHEN, CDR2 SYDVKM. The CDR3 is made up of 14 amino acids. CDR3 amino acids: CASGRTGGAREQYF. CDR3 coding DNA: TGTGCCAGCGGACGTACAGGGGGCGCGAGGGAGCAGTACTTC.

The sample holds a few counts of this clonotype. One end of the junction is discordant with germline, which a read error may explain. The chain links TRBV20-1 to TRBJ2-7; 9 bases are a match to TRBD1. Looked up from germline, CDR1 is DFQATT and CDR2 is SNEGSKA (reference sequence). The length of the CDR3 is 14 residues. The chain's CDR3 is CSVLSGTGTYEQYF. The CDR3 DNA reads TGTAGTGTTCTCTCCGGGACAGGGACCTACGAGCAGTACTTC.

The table lists this clonotype with many counts. The chain joins TRBV28 to TRBJ2-7, with D perhaps being TRBD1 or TRBD2 (5 bases each). The CDR3 length is 15 residues. The germline gives CDR1 MDHEN, CDR2 SYDVKM. V lost 5 bases and J lost 6, with 20 bases in between. The CDR3 nucleotides read TGTGCCAGCAGTACCCGCCGGGACCTAGGGATCGAGCAGTACTTC. Residues: CASSTRRDLGIEQYF.

In its sample, this clonotype was seen many times. Here the CDR3 DNA reads TGTGCCAGCAGCTTGGAGTCTGACTCTGGGGCCAACGTCCTGACTTTC. This translates into CASSLESDSGANVLTF. The chain joins TRBV5-5 to TRBJ2-6, with D unresolved. Trimming removed 0 bases at V and 0 bases at J, with 7 bases between. Looked up from germline, CDR1 is SGHKS and CDR2 is YYEKEE (reference sequence). This CDR3 has 16 residues.

The rearrangement links TRBV27 to TRBJ2-7, with 9 bases lining up with TRBD1. V lost 7 bases and J lost 5; bases outside the gene matches: 12. The V gene's germline CDR1 is MNHEY and CDR2 SMNVEV (reference sequence). The CDR3 runs 15 residues. CDR3 sequence: CASKGRGQGFHEQYF. CDR3 in DNA: TGTGCCAGCAAGGGAAGAGGACAGGGGTTCCACGAGCAGTACTTC.

This chain uses TRBV20-1 with TRBJ2-3; 13 bases map to TRBD2. The CDR3 covers 14 residues. Per germline, CDR1 DFQATT and CDR2 SNEGSKA (reference sequence). V gave up 7 bases and J gave up 6 bases; unmatched junction bases: 7. CDR3 loop: CSVRLAGGADTQYF. Written as DNA, the CDR3 is TGCAGTGTTCGACTAGCGGGGGGAGCCGATACGCAGTATTTT.

This clonotype was observed at least ten times. V and J are TRBV12-3 or TRBV12-4 and TRBJ1-2; D unresolved. The CDR3 runs 12 residues. Between the trimmed V and J ends, which lost 10 bases and 8 bases, there was a span of 17 bases. CDR3 in DNA: TGTGCCACGGGGAGAGGGTTAGGAGGCTACACCTTC. Its translation: CATGRGLGGYTF.

In DNA, the CDR3 is TGTGCCAGCAGGGAAGACAGCCTTAGGGGCTACACCTTC. It yields the protein CASREDSLRGYTF. This rearrangement joins TRBV6-5 to TRBJ1-2, with TRBD1 as a possible D gene (5 bases). The CDR3 is 13 residues long. Trimming shortened V by 6 bases and J by 8 bases, and 16 bases separated the two germline ends. CDR1 is MNHEY and CDR2 is SVGAGI in the germline V gene.

J is TRBJ1-5 and V is TRBV4-1, with TRBD1 matching over 7 bases. The trim removed 3 bases at V and 8 bases at J, leaving 7 bases unmatched. The CDR3 loop spans 14 amino acids. The germline V gene has CDR1 MGHRA and CDR2 YSYEKL. DNA for the CDR3: TGCGCCAGCAGCCAGCTCAGGGGGATAGAGCCCCAGCATTTT. The encoded protein is CASSQLRGIEPQHF.

This clonotype occurred a few times. The chain recombines TRBV5-4 with TRBJ2-1; D is unresolved. The CDR3 covers 15 residues. Germline assignment: CDR1 SGHNT and CDR2 YYREEE (reference sequence). V lost 1 base, J lost 0 bases, and 8 bases lay in between. The CDR3 DNA follows: TGTGCCAGCAGCTTGTACGCAGCCTCCTACAATGAGCAGTTCTTC. Its protein is CASSLYAASYNEQFF.

This clonotype appeared a few times. The chain couples TRBV6-1 to TRBJ2-7, with a possible D match to TRBD1 (7 bases). Germline V gene lookup returns CDR1 MNHNS and CDR2 SASEGT. Trimming stripped 8 bases from V and 4 bases from J, with 18 bases between. The CDR3 loop spans 14 amino acids. Here the CDR3 DNA reads TGTGCCAGCCCAGGGGGAGGCAGGATTTACGAGCAGTACTTC. This codes for CASPGGGRIYEQYF.

This clonotype has more than one count but fewer than ten. The chain carries TRBV12-3 or TRBV12-4 and TRBJ2-1; 7 positions match TRBD2. The CDR3 has 14 amino acids. The J segment lost 1 base and the V segment lost 8 bases, leaving 5 bases of the junction unmatched. CDR3 sequence (DNA): TGTGCCAGCGGTGGAGCGGGGTCCTACAATGAGCAGTTCTTC. Protein sequence: CASGGAGSYNEQFF.

This clonotype has only a few counts. This chain uses TRBV7-2 with TRBJ2-3, with TRBD1 as a possible D gene (5 bases). The CDR3 runs 15 residues. Trimming pared 7 bases from V and 0 bases from J, leaving 14 bases between. Per germline, CDR1 SGHTA and CDR2 FQGNSA. CDR3 loop: CASKRLGLSTDTQYF. The DNA of the CDR3 is TGTGCCAGCAAGAGGTTGGGGCTTAGCACAGATACGCAGTATTTT.

This clonotype has more than one count but fewer than ten. The chain carries TRBV13 and TRBJ2-7; D is undetermined. This CDR3 contains 12 residues. The V gene's germline CDR1 is PRHDT and CDR2 FYEKMQ (reference sequence). V was clipped by 5 bases and J by 7 bases, with 12 bases between them. CDR3 bases: TGTGCCAGCAGCCACATGGACCGGGAGCAGTACTTC. It codes for CASSHMDREQYF.

The chain carries TRBV4-3 and TRBJ2-3; the D gene could be TRBD1 or TRBD2 (5 bases each). The length of the CDR3 is 15 residues. With 1 base removed from V and 2 bases from J, the gap between germline ends came to 10 bases. Germline V gene sequence: CDR1 LGHNA, CDR2 YSLEER. CDR3 loop: CASSQVQGATDTQYF. Here the CDR3 DNA reads TGCGCCAGCAGCCAAGTCCAGGGAGCCACAGATACGCAGTATTTT.

This clonotype appeared a few times. V is TRBV11-2 and J is TRBJ1-1; 7 bases agree with TRBD1. There are 15 residues in the CDR3. Germline CDR1 SGHAT, CDR2 FQNNGV. V gave up 3 bases and J gave up 5 bases; unmatched junction bases: 9. The chain's CDR3 is CASSLGGGPRTEAFF. DNA for the CDR3: TGTGCCAGCAGCTTGGGAGGGGGCCCGAGGACTGAAGCTTTCTTT.

The chain carries TRBV6-5 and TRBJ2-2, with D hard to call. V lost 8 bases to trimming and J lost 7 bases, with 17 bases between them. Germline V gene lookup returns CDR1 MNHEY and CDR2 SVGAGI. This CDR3 comprises 14 residues. The CDR3 DNA is TGTGCCAGCGGTACCACGAGCTCGGGCGGGGAGCTGTTTTTT. It yields the protein CASGTTSSGGELFF.

This sequence joins TRBV20-1 and TRBJ2-2, with a possible D match to TRBD2 (5 bases). Germline CDR1 reads DFQATT; CDR2 reads SNEGSKA (reference sequence). The CDR3 has 12 residues. Deletions cut 5 bases from V and 7 bases from J, with 11 bases between. CDR3 protein: CSAPTGVGELFF. CDR3 coding DNA: TGCAGTGCTCCCACCGGGGTCGGGGAGCTGTTTTTT.

In the case of this clonotype: The junction departs from the called germline gene at one end, perhaps through a read error. The chain employs TRBV6-5 and TRBJ2-5; tentative D call: TRBD2 (5 bases). Germline V gene lookup returns CDR1 MNHEY and CDR2 SVGAGI. There are 12 residues in the CDR3. The CDR3 reads CASTRDQETQYF. The CDR3 DNA reads TGTGCTAGCACTAGGGATCAAGAGACCCAGTACTTC.

This clonotype was recorded a few times. V gene TRBV12-3 or TRBV12-4 combines with J gene TRBJ1-1; D ambiguous. Trimming cost V 4 bases and J 0 bases, with 9 bases left between them. CDR3 length equals 14 residues. This CDR3 reads CASSYSALNTEAFF. The CDR3 DNA reads TGTGCCAGCAGTTACTCGGCCCTGAACACTGAAGCTTTCTTT.

In its sample, this clonotype was seen many times. The chain links TRBV2 to TRBJ2-1, with 9 positions matching TRBD1. Unmatched junction bases numbered 6, after V lost 4 bases and J lost 8 bases. CDR1 SNHLY and CDR2 FYNNEI come from the germline V gene. CDR3 size: 14 residues. The CDR3 DNA is TGTGCCAGCAGTGTTGGGACAGGGTCGGATGAGCAGTTCTTC. Encoded protein: CASSVGTGSDEQFF.

This clonotype was recorded a few times. The chain is built from TRBV25-1 and TRBJ1-2; tentatively, D is TRBD1 (5 bases). V dropped 1 base and J dropped 5 bases, with 8 bases sitting between them. The CDR3 spans 13 residues. The germline CDR1 and CDR2 sequences are MGHDK and SYGVNS. The CDR3 loop reads CASSELGDYGYTF. The CDR3 DNA sequence: TGTGCCAGCAGTGAATTAGGGGATTATGGCTACACCTTC.

This clonotype has a count of ten or more. This sequence joins TRBV7-3 and TRBJ2-2, with 8 positions matching TRBD1. Per the germline V gene, CDR1 is SGHTA and CDR2 is FQGTGA. J gave up 7 bases and V 3 bases, and 10 bases lay outside the gene matches. The CDR3 is 16 residues long. The CDR3 region is CASSLSGPGGGGELFF. CDR3 bases: TGTGCCAGCAGCTTGTCCGGGCCAGGGGGCGGCGGGGAGCTGTTTTTT.